One sample yielded the 12 T cell receptor beta chains listed below, sequenced in a study of T cell responses to AZD1222 COVID-19 vaccine (dated by TCRdb to about 2021). The time point label corresponds to: baseline before first vaccination. Library preparation used the immunoSEQ multiplex PCR assay. Imported from immuneACCESS, the table was reduced by TCRdb to in-frame sequences with V and J called. These copies leave out some clones; in studies compared against another copy, an unresolved V gene accounts for under half, and the cause of the remainder is not known. Counted in this sample were roughly 130,000 clones; approximately 94% of them appeared once. The top ten constitute around 7% of the sample. Source: peripheral blood, taken on day 0 of AZD1222 vaccination. Receptors originate from an adult in good health.

CDR3 DNA: TGCGCCAGCAGCTTGGATGGGACAGCAACTAATGAAAAACTGTTTTTT. Protein: CASSLDGTATNEKLFF. The chain couples TRBV5-1 to TRBJ1-4, with 7 bases lining up with TRBD1. This CDR3 is 16 amino acids long. Germline CDR1 is SGHRS and CDR2 is YFSETQ. V was clipped by 0 bases and J by 0 bases; unmatched bases: 2. Supplemented by reference TRBV5-1 and TRBJ1-4, the full variable domain reads KAGVTQTPRYLIKTRGQQVTLSCSPISGHRSVSWYQQTPGQGLQFLFEYFSETQRNKGNFPGRFSGRQFSNSRSEMNVSTLELGDSALYLCASSLDGTATNEKLFFGSGTQLSVL.

In this sample, this clone turned up once. The chain recombines TRBV7-2 with TRBJ2-5; 8 bases fit TRBD2. Trimming at V came to 3 bases and at J to 5 bases, leaving 11 bases not matched to a gene. CDR3 length equals 16 residues. Germline values: CDR1 SGHTA, CDR2 FQGNSA. The CDR3 DNA is TGTGCCAGCAGCTTGAGGGGAGCGGGAGACGGGGAGACCCAGTACTTC. Protein sequence: CASSLRGAGDGETQYF.

The genes are TRBV5-1 and TRBJ2-3; D is ambiguous. Germline V gene sequence: CDR1 SGHRS, CDR2 YFSETQ. The V gene lost 3 bases and the J gene lost 3 bases, with 5 bases spanning the gap. This CDR3 region has 12 residues. CDR3: CASSSETDTQYF. CDR3 DNA sequence: TGCGCCAGCAGCTCCGAAACAGATACGCAGTATTTT. The full variable domain, rest sourced from reference TRBV5-1 and TRBJ2-3, is KAGVTQTPRYLIKTRGQQVTLSCSPISGHRSVSWYQQTPGQGLQFLFEYFSETQRNKGNFPGRFSGRQFSNSRSEMNVSTLELGDSALYLCASSSETDTQYFGPGTRLTVL.

In its sample, this clone ranks as medium-sized. The genes are TRBV12-5 and TRBJ1-1; no clear D gene. V lost 4 bases to trimming and J lost 1 base, with 7 bases between them. The CDR3 extends over 13 amino acids. Per germline, CDR1 LGHNT and CDR2 FRNRAP. The CDR3, as DNA: TGTGCTAGTGGTTGGTCAGGGAACACTGAAGCTTTCTTT. It yields the protein CASGWSGNTEAFF.

The rearrangement uses TRBV18 and TRBJ2-7, with D unclear. V lost 2 bases, J lost 6 bases, and 5 bases lay in between. Germline values: CDR1 KGHSH, CDR2 LQKENI. This CDR3 has 11 amino acids. CDR3: CASSPSSEQYF. CDR3 sequence (DNA): TGTGCCAGCTCACCATCATCCGAGCAGTACTTC.

The V call is TRBV3-1 (or the pseudogene TRBV3-2), the J call TRBJ1-2, with D possibly matching TRBD1 (5 bases). Germline V gene sequence: CDR1 LGHDT, CDR2 YNNKEL (reference sequence). The V and J ends lost 5 bases and 6 bases respectively, with 19 bases between them. The CDR3 contains 15 residues. Here the CDR3 reads CASSKNPGRGDGYTF. In DNA form, the CDR3 reads TGTGCCAGCAGCAAAAATCCGGGCCGAGGGGATGGCTACACCTTC.

The V and J genes are TRBV19 and TRBJ1-2; D might be TRBD1 (5 bases). Germline V gene data show CDR1 as LNHDA and CDR2 as SQIVND (reference sequence). Between the trimmed V and J ends, which lost 1 base and 8 bases, there was a span of 11 bases. The CDR3 is 13 amino acids. The CDR3 nucleotides are TGTGCCAGTAGTATAGGGACAAGGAACGGCTACACCTTC. The encoded protein is CASSIGTRNGYTF.

This clone has a single count. The gene calls are TRBV6-5 and TRBJ2-7; D is unclear. From germline, CDR1 is MNHEY and CDR2 SVGAGI. CDR3 size: 14 residues. V lost 0 bases and J lost 0, with 6 bases in between. The DNA of the CDR3 is TGTGCCAGCAGTTACTCGAGGAGCTCCTACGAGCAGTACTTC. Translated: CASSYSRSSYEQYF.

The chain is built from TRBV23-1 and TRBJ1-5, with a tentative D call TRBD1 (6 bases). TRBV23-1 falls under the ORF class, with uncertain function. This CDR3 comprises 15 residues. The ends were cut back, 6 bases at V and 7 bases at J, with 19 bases in the middle. The DNA for the CDR3 is TGCGCCAGCAGCCTTCAGCAGGGGTCAGGGCAGCCCCAGCATTTT. Its translation is CASSLQQGSGQPQHF.

The chain links TRBV2 to TRBJ1-5; D is ambiguous. This CDR3 contains 15 residues. V lost 7 bases, J lost 4 bases, and 17 bases lay in between. CDR1 and CDR2 (germline): SNHLY, FYNNEI. CDR3 coding DNA: TGTGCCAGCATGGAAAGAACAGACCGAAATCAGCCCCAGCATTTT. This encodes CASMERTDRNQPQHF.

The genes are TRBV19 and TRBJ1-4; D is possibly TRBD1 (6 bases). V was pared by 6 bases and J by 0 bases, with 8 bases between. Germline CDR1 and CDR2: LNHDA and SQIVND (reference sequence). This CDR3 contains 14 residues. CDR3 in amino acids: CASRGGATNEKLFF. CDR3 coding DNA: TGTGCCAGTAGAGGGGGGGCAACTAATGAAAAACTGTTTTTT.

This chain links TRBV7-9 with TRBJ1-1, with unresolved D. CDR3 length: 15 residues. Trimming took off 5 bases at V and 3 bases at J, with 16 bases between the two ends. CDR1 is SEHNR, CDR2 FQNEAQ, per germline (reference sequence). This CDR3 is CASSEERGWDTEAFF. The CDR3 DNA sequence: TGTGCCAGCAGCGAGGAACGGGGATGGGACACTGAAGCTTTCTTT.